A selection of T cell receptor beta chains follows, all from one sample in a study of cytotoxic CD8 clonotypes in ibrutinib-treated CLL. Libraries were prepared by immunoSEQ multiplex PCR; TCRdb keeps only in-frame clonotypes and omits some of them. The sample has roughly 250,000 clones, roughly 70% seen once. The sample in question was PBMCs, obtained after 24 months of ibrutinib treatment. These receptors all stem from a human donor with chronic lymphocytic leukemia. The CDR3 runs from the conserved cysteine through the conserved F or W. A D gene is named only where the DNA matches it firmly. The listing skips clone size in some rows; elsewhere it reads once, few, many or a size class.

abundance	j_gene	v_gene	d_gene	CDR3nt	CDR3aa
-	TRBJ2-1	TRBV5-1	TRBD2	TGCGCCAGCAGGACTAGCGGGTTGGTAGGGGAGCAGTTCTTC	CASRTSGLVGEQFF
once	TRBJ2-5	TRBV9	TRBD1	TGTGCCAGCAGCGGATCCACAGGGGGGAAAGAGACCCAGTACTTC	CASSGSTGGKETQYF
-	TRBJ1-5	TRBV9	-	TGTGCCAGCAGCGTAGCATTGGGTGCGGATCAGCCCCAGCATTTT	CASSVALGADQPQHF
once	TRBJ2-7	TRBV7-3	TRBD2	TGTGCCAGCAGCTTACTCCCAGCGACTAGCTTCTACGAGCAGTACTTC	CASSLLPATSFYEQYF
few	TRBJ1-2	TRBV18	TRBD1	TGTGCCAGCTCATTTGGACAGGCCGCTAGCGGGGATGGCTACACCTTC	CASSFGQAASGDGYTF
few	TRBJ2-7	TRBV12-2	-	TGTGCAAGTCGCCCCGCAGCCGGGACTAGGTGCTTC	CASRPAAGTRCF
-	TRBJ2-3	TRBV7-3	TRBD2	TGTGCCAGCAGCTCAAGCGGGACTCCAGATACGCAGTATTTT	CASSSSGTPDTQYF
-	TRBJ2-1	TRBV27	-	TGTGCCAGCAGTCTGGGACTCCGAGCCAATGAGCAGTTCTTC	CASSLGLRANEQFF
-	TRBJ1-2	TRBV19	TRBD1	TGTGCCGGCCGACAGGGGCTTTCGGGCTACACCTTC	CAGRQGLSGYTF
-	TRBJ2-7	TRBV11-1	TRBD2	TGTGCCAGCAGCTCCTTGGGAAGCGGGAGGAGAAACGAGCAGTACTTC	CASSSLGSGRRNEQYF
-	TRBJ2-7	TRBV19	TRBD2	TGTGCCAGTAGTATGGTGCGGGAGAGCTCCTACGAGCAGTACTTC	CASSMVRESSYEQYF
-	TRBJ2-7	TRBV5-1	TRBD2	TGCGCCAGCAGCCTCGAGCGGGAGGGGACCCACGAGCAGTACTTC	CASSLEREGTHEQYF
-	TRBJ2-5	TRBV7-7	-	TGTGCTAGCAGCTACACTACGGGTGGGGAGACCCAGTACTTC	CASSYTTGGETQYF
-	TRBJ1-3	TRBV19	-	TGTGCCAGTAGGGACGCTGGCGCTGGAAACACCATATATTTT	CASRDAGAGNTIYF
-	TRBJ2-7	TRBV25-1	TRBD2	TGTGCCAGCAGTGAAAGTGCCGGGACTAGCGGCTACGAGCAGTACTTC	CASSESAGTSGYEQYF
few	TRBJ2-7	TRBV25-1	TRBD2	TGTGCCAGCAGTGAGGCCCTAGCGGGAGCGGAGGAGCAGTACTTC	CASSEALAGAEEQYF
-	TRBJ2-7	TRBV20-1	TRBD1	TGCAGAACGACCGACAGGGCCGAGCAGTACTTC	CRTTDRAEQYF
-	TRBJ2-7	TRBV19	TRBD2	TGTGCCAGTAGTATTCTAAGCGGGAGTATCTACGAGCAGTACTTC	CASSILSGSIYEQYF
-	TRBJ2-1	TRBV6-4	TRBD2	TGTGCCAGCAGTAGGGCGGGAGATGGCGGGAATGAGCAGTTCTTC	CASSRAGDGGNEQFF
-	TRBJ1-1	TRBV19	-	TGTGCCAGTAGTACGCAGGGAGACACTGAAGCTTTCTTT	CASSTQGDTEAFF
-	TRBJ2-7	TRBV5-1	-	TGCGCCAGCAGCTTGGGGTCCGGGCCCCTCTACGAGCAGTACTTC	CASSLGSGPLYEQYF
-	TRBJ1-5	TRBV6-6	-	TGTGCCAGCAGTTATTCTGCGGGGGGCAATCAGCCCCAGCATTTT	CASSYSAGGNQPQHF
-	TRBJ2-6	TRBV19	-	TGTGCCAGTAGTACCCAAGACCTCTCTGGGGCCAACGTCCTGACTTTC	CASSTQDLSGANVLTF
few	TRBJ2-7	TRBV10-2	TRBD1	TGCGCCAGCAGTCGGGACAGTGTCCTCTACGAGCAGTACTTC	CASSRDSVLYEQYF
-	TRBJ1-2	TRBV5-5	-	TGTGCCAGCAATCCCGGGCGGAACGCAAACTATGGCTACACCTTC	CASNPGRNANYGYTF
-	TRBJ2-7	TRBV28	-	TGTGCCAGCAGTTCCCTGACCTTCCCTATAAACTACGAGCAGTACTTC	CASSSLTFPINYEQYF
-	TRBJ2-5	TRBV10-3	TRBD1	TGTGCCATCGGGGACAGGGTGGAGGAGACCCAGTACTTC	CAIGDRVEETQYF
-	TRBJ2-7	TRBV6-1	-	TGTGCCAGCGGGATACAACTAACCTACGAGCAGTACTTC	CASGIQLTYEQYF
few	TRBJ1-4	TRBV18	TRBD1	TGTGCCAGCTCACTCGGACAGGGGGCAAATGAAAAACTGTTTTTT	CASSLGQGANEKLFF
few	TRBJ2-5	TRBV19	-	TGTGCCAGTAGGGAACAGGGAGTGGAAGAGACCCAGTACTTC	CASREQGVEETQYF
-	TRBJ2-1	TRBV27	TRBD2	TGTGCCAGCACCCCCCGGCGGGAGGTCTACAATGAGCAGTTCTTC	CASTPRREVYNEQFF
few	TRBJ2-1	TRBV7-9	-	TGTGCCAGCAGCTTTGGTCCAGCTAGAAACAATGAGCAGTTCTTC	CASSFGPARNNEQFF
-	TRBJ2-1	TRBV11-2	TRBD1	TGTGCCAGCAGCCTGGGACAGGGTTGGAATGAGCAGTTCTTC	CASSLGQGWNEQFF
-	TRBJ2-3	TRBV5-1	-	TGCGCCAGCAGCTTAGGGGGGCGGCCTAGCACAGATACGCAGTATTTT	CASSLGGRPSTDTQYF
-	TRBJ2-7	TRBV11-1	TRBD1	TGTGCCAGCAGCTTAGGGCGGACAGGGGCTGACTACGAGCAGTACTTC	CASSLGRTGADYEQYF
few	TRBJ1-1	TRBV5-4	-	TGTGCCAGCAGCTTAGGTAGTAGGCCCGCCCTGAGGAACACTGAAGCTTTCTTT	CASSLGSRPALRNTEAFF
-	TRBJ1-5	TRBV27	TRBD1	TGTGCCAGCAGTCGCCGGGACAGCGGCAATCAGCCCCAGCATTTT	CASSRRDSGNQPQHF
-	TRBJ2-7	TRBV4-2	TRBD2	TGTACCAGCAGTGTTAGCGGGAGGTCTGCCTACGAGCAGTACTTC	CTSSVSGRSAYEQYF
-	TRBJ2-1	TRBV6-5	-	TGTGCCAGCAGTTACTTGGAGGGGGGGGAGCAGTTCTTC	CASSYLEGGEQFF
-	TRBJ1-2	TRBV9	-	TGTGCCAGCAGCGTAAACGACCAAGGGCTCTATGGCTACACCTTC	CASSVNDQGLYGYTF
-	TRBJ1-5	TRBV6-5	-	TGTGCCAGCAGATCGGTTCTCAATCAGCCCCAGCATTTT	CASRSVLNQPQHF
-	TRBJ2-2	TRBV2	TRBD2	TGTGCCAGCTTCACTAAAGGCAGCGGGAGTCCCGGGGAGCTGTTTTTT	CASFTKGSGSPGELFF
-	TRBJ1-1	TRBV25-1	-	TGTGCCAGCAGTGCGAGGATGGCAGGGGCCACTGAAGCTTTCTTT	CASSARMAGATEAFF
few	TRBJ2-5	TRBV2	TRBD2	TGTGCCAGCAGGGCGGGAGGCAACCTCCAAGAGACCCAGTACTTC	CASRAGGNLQETQYF
-	TRBJ2-7	TRBV10-2	TRBD2	TGCGCCAGCAGTGAGTCGACTAGCGGAATGGAGTACTTC	CASSESTSGMEYF
once	TRBJ1-1	TRBV28	-	TGTGCCAGCGAAGACAGTTCGAGCACTGAAGCTTTCTTT	CASEDSSSTEAFF
-	TRBJ2-1	TRBV29-1	-	TGCAGCGCCGCAAACTTATGGGCCTACAATGAGCAGTTCTTC	CSAANLWAYNEQFF
few	TRBJ1-5	TRBV6-6	-	TGTGCCAGCAGTCCGCGAACAGGACCAAATCAGCCCCAGCATTTT	CASSPRTGPNQPQHF
-	TRBJ2-7	TRBV27	TRBD2	TGTGCCAGCAGTTTGGGACTAGCGGGATTTTACGAGCAGTACTTC	CASSLGLAGFYEQYF
-	TRBJ2-7	TRBV5-1	-	TGCGCCAGCAGCTTGTCGGCACCCTACGAGCAGTACTTC	CASSLSAPYEQYF
once	TRBJ2-3	TRBV30	-	TGTGCCTGGAGTGTAGTCGCAGATACGCAGTATTTT	CAWSVVADTQYF
-	TRBJ2-5	TRBV27	-	TGTGCCAGCAGGAGTGGGGGGGCTGGGGAGACCCAGTACTTC	CASRSGGAGETQYF
-	TRBJ2-7	TRBV15	TRBD1	TGTGCCACCAGCAGGGGACAGGGTACCTACGAGCAGTACTTC	CATSRGQGTYEQYF
-	TRBJ2-7	TRBV6-1	TRBD1	TGTGCCAGCAGCCGGGGACAGGGGACATACGAGCAGTACTTC	CASSRGQGTYEQYF
-	TRBJ1-5	TRBV6-4	-	TGTGCCAGCAGTGATACCGGGGTTGGTCAGCCCCAGCATTTT	CASSDTGVGQPQHF
-	TRBJ1-4	TRBV4-3	TRBD1	TGCGCCAGCAGCCGCGCGACAGGGAGGAGCGAAAAACTGTTTTTT	CASSRATGRSEKLFF
-	TRBJ1-1	TRBV28	-	TGTGCCAGCAGTGCGTACAGGAACACTGAAGCTTTCTTT	CASSAYRNTEAFF
few	TRBJ1-1	TRBV11-1	-	TGTGCCAGCAGCTTCGGCACGAGGCAAGGAGCTTTCTTT	CASSFGTRQGAFF